This record concerns one T cell receptor (beta chain) sequence. Its specific antigen is unknown. No base quality information exists; no much larger clone differs at one position. Libraries came from PCR. The sequencing machine was an Illumina HiSeq 2500. TCR libraries were prepared with molecular barcoding, using unique molecular identifiers to normalize TCRbeta repertoire quantification. Through fastp at Q25 and MiXCR, TCRdb rebuilt clones from the public reads, retaining in-frame beta chains. Every distinct CDR3 protein forms one entry, paired with its most common genes and DNA. Within this sample are some 390,000 distinct CDR3 sequences, with about 20% of them counted one time only. The ten largest clones take up less than 4.5% of the sample. From cysteine to phenylalanine, the CDR3 is 14 amino acids long. The kept DNA is CDR3 alone, 42 bases in frame from the first base. The CDR1 and CDR2 encoded by the germline V gene are SGHRS and YFSETQ. V and J lose 0 bases and 7 bases, and a span of 11 bases separates them.

The sample belongs to a study of T-cell reconstitution after alpha-beta-depleted transplantation in children (TCRdb year 2016). Broadly, across the study: Using TCR repertoire profiling, the study quantitatively followed how T-cell immune reconstitution unfolded in children after TCRalphabeta/CD19-depleted allogeneic hematopoietic cell transplantation.

The source of this sequence is a human donor who donated a stem cell graft to a child with acute myeloid leukemia. This specimen consisted of PBMCs from the stem cell graft donor, obtained from the stem cell graft. The V and J genes are TRBV5-1 and TRBJ2-1; the D region possibly corresponds to TRBD2 (6 bases align). The CDR3: CASSLDAGRNEQFF. The DNA is as follows: TGCGCCAGCAGCTTGGATGCAGGGAGGAATGAGCAGTTCTTC.